This T cell receptor (beta chain) was identified during a study of shared clonotypes between healthy human individuals. The study's findings and limits: Across a handful of donors, naive CD4 shared around 5.4%, naive CD8 more than 3%, memory CD4 2% to 2.5%, memory CD8 about 0.38%. Unshared clonotypes carried lower generation probabilities than those common to all four donors. The sole specimen, blood, was sampled, and tissue repertoires likely differ.

The ends were cut back, 5 bases at V and 2 bases at J, with 14 bases in the middle. The CDR3 is 14 amino acids. The germline CDR1 and CDR2 sequences are SGHRS and YFSETQ. Worth noting for this clone: The antigen is unknown.

CD8 cells classed as naive were CD45RO-negative and positively selected for CCR7, excluding terminally differentiated effector memory CD45RA+ cells. The genomic DNA of each subset was split evenly across several immunoSEQ plates. Some clones are missing from TCRdb's copy, which holds only in-frame ones; the method was immunoSEQ multiplex PCR. The repertoire has around 560,000 clones, 85% to 95% of them found once; the top ten carry approximately 0.11%. The clonotype comes from a woman aged 25 to 45 in good health. Source material: naive CD8+ T cells sorted from blood. This chain joins TRBV5-1 and TRBJ2-7, with D perhaps matching TRBD2 (6 bases). CDR3 in DNA: TGCGCCAGCAGTCCGGCAGGAGGGACCTACGAGCAGTACTTC. This sequence encodes CASSPAGGTYEQYF.